This T cell receptor (beta chain) originates from a study of blood T cell repertoires in COVID-19. Turning to the study itself: PBMCs, B-cell-depleted T cells, or T cells were the source of the cDNA or gDNA that made up the material.

While infection was still active, Seattle patients were enrolled and then followed longitudinally. Study processing details: Reference gene primer amplification yielded estimated nucleated cell counts. Libraries were prepared by immunoSEQ multiplex PCR; TCRdb keeps only in-frame clonotypes and omits some of them. V, J and clone size derive from that table, while D and trimming were established from the DNA sequence. The sample gives about 160,000 clones, 70% to 90% of which show up once; roughly 5% is in the top ten. The receptor was derived from a woman aged 45-65 years with COVID-19, enrolled during active disease. The source material was peripheral blood.

The CDR3 loop reads CASSPFQAGWNEQFF. Here the CDR3 DNA reads TGTGCCAGCAGCCCTTTCCAGGCAGGGTGGAATGAGCAGTTCTTC. This chain links TRBV11-2 with TRBJ2-1; TRBD1 is a possible D gene (5 bases). Trimming left V 5 bases short and J 7 bases short, with 18 bases between. The CDR3 consists of 15 residues. CDR1 and CDR2 (germline): SGHAT, FQNNGV.